The T cell receptor (beta chain) under discussion was sequenced for a study of STAT5B mutations in CD4+ large granular lymphocyte leukemia. Overall study results and limits: No patients shared main leukemic clonotypes, though 25% to 30% appeared at low frequency elsewhere. Top patient clones used TRBV06 genes more often: 8/27 versus 2/35 in controls. CD4-sorted patient repertoires seemed more clonal than healthy CD4+ repertoires.

Turning to this clone: Its target is not known.

The survey-level immunoSEQ assay was used. Assay used: immunoSEQ multiplex PCR; TCRdb lists only in-frame clones, some missing. Among roughly 19,000 clones listed, roughly 65% were seen once. The CDR3 sequence is 15 residues long. CDR1 and CDR2 (germline): SEHNR, FQNEAQ (reference sequence). The V and J ends lost 7 bases and 2 bases respectively, with 14 bases between them. The receptor was derived from a human donor in good health. V is TRBV7-9 and J is TRBJ2-2, with a tentative D call TRBD2 (6 bases). The sample taken for sequencing was CD4+ T cells from blood buffy coats. CDR3: CASMFRGTNTGELFF. The CDR3 region has the DNA TGTGCCAGCATGTTTCGAGGGACTAACACCGGGGAGCTGTTTTTT.